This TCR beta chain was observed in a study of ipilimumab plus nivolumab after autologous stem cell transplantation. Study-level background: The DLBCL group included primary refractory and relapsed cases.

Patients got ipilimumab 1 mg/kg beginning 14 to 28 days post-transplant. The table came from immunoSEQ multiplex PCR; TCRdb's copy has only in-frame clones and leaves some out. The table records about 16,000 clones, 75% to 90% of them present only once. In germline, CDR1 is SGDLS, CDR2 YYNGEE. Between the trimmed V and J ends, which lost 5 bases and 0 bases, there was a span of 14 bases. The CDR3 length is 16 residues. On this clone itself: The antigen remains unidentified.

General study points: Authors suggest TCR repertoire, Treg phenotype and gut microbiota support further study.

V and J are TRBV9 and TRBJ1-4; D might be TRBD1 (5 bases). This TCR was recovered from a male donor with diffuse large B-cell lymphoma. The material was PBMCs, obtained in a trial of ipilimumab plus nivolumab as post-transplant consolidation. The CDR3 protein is CASSNGAYATNEKLFF. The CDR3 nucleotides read TGTGCCAGCAGTAACGGGGCTTATGCAACTAATGAAAAACTGTTTTTT.